The rows below give T cell receptor delta chains drawn from one sample of a study of gamma-delta T cells after stem cell transplantation. TCRdb reanalysed the RT-PCR reads with CATT. Of about 1,500 delta-chain clones listed, roughly 23% are singletons. Sequencing used gamma-delta T cells. The source is a human donor. It is not recorded whose cells these are; they may come from a transplant donor. Both conserved end residues are part of each CDR3. Each record gives: D gene, clone size, V gene, J gene, CDR3 protein, CDR3 DNA. A D gene is named only where the DNA matches it firmly. Expanded clones get a size class; other rows say once, few or many, or leave the size out.

>.|.|TRDV2|TRDJ1
CACDKLGIRDNYADKLIF
TGTGCCTGTGACAAGCTGGGGATCCGGGATAATTACGCCGATAAACTCATCTTT
>.|.|TRDV2|TRDJ1
CACDQMRTGSFAPTDKLIF
TGTGCCTGTGACCAAATGCGTACTGGGTCCTTCGCCCCCACCGATAAACTCATCTTT
>TRDD3|few|TRDV2|TRDJ1
CACDTVLGDTRETDKLIF
TGTGCCTGTGACACCGTACTGGGGGATACGCGGGAGACCGATAAACTCATCTTT
>TRDD3|few|TRDV2|TRDJ1
CACDTVAHSHIGGYGGGDKLIF
TGTGCCTGTGACACTGTGGCGCACTCCCATATTGGGGGATACGGAGGTGGCGATAAACTCATCTTT
>TRDD3|medium-sized|TRDV2|TRDJ1
CACDSWGTTDKLIF
TGTGCCTGTGACTCCTGGGGGACGACCGATAAACTCATCTTT
>TRDD3|few|TRDV2|TRDJ1
CACDTLGERSLTDKLIF
TGTGCCTGTGACACCCTGGGGGAAAGGTCCCTCACCGATAAACTCATCTTT
>TRDD3|large|TRDV2|TRDJ1
CACDPLGDEYTDKLIF
TGTGCCTGTGACCCGCTGGGGGACGAGTACACCGATAAACTCATCTTT
>.|medium-sized|TRDV2|TRDJ1
CACDLVGGYVDLEIPFESDKLIF
TGTGCCTGTGACCTCGTAGGAGGCTATGTGGACCTCGAAATACCCTTCGAATCCGATAAACTCATCTTT
>TRDD3|medium-sized|TRDV2|TRDJ1
CACDTLGDTVTDKLIF
TGTGCCTGTGACACCCTGGGGGATACGGTCACCGATAAACTCATCTTT
>.|medium-sized|TRDV2|TRDJ1
CACDILRERGTYTDKLIF
TGTGCCTGTGACATTCTACGAGAAAGGGGGACGTACACCGATAAACTCATCTTT
>TRDD3|once|TRDV2|TRDJ1
CACDQWGIPSDKLIF
TGTGCCTGTGACCAATGGGGGATCCCGTCCGATAAACTCATCTTT
>.|medium-sized|TRDV2|TRDJ1
CACDGLQSYTDKLIF
TGTGCCTGTGACGGACTACAGTCGTACACCGATAAACTCATCTTT
>TRDD1|.|TRDV2|TRDJ1
CACDTAGRNRYTDKLIF
TGTGCCTGTGACACGGCAGGACGAAATAGGTACACCGATAAACTCATCTTT
>.|medium-sized|TRDV2|TRDJ1
CACDTINGDAKERGKFTDKLIF
TGTGCCTGTGACACAATCAACGGGGACGCGAAGGAACGCGGAAAATTCACCGATAAACTCATCTTT
>TRDD3|.|TRDV2|TRDJ1
CACDTVGDRHKLIF
TGTGCCTGTGACACCGTGGGGGATAGGCATAAACTCATCTTT
>.|.|TRDV2|TRDJ1
CACDAGGDGTDKLIF
TGTGCCTGTGACGCCGGGGGGGACGGGACCGATAAACTCATCTTT
>TRDD3|.|TRDV2|TRDJ1
CACDTVGGSDDKLIF
TGTGCCTGTGACACCGTAGGGGGATCCGACGATAAACTCATCTTT
>.|few|TRDV2|TRDJ3
CACDTALAGSWDTRQMFF
TGTGCCTGTGACACCGCGTTGGCGGGCTCCTGGGACACCCGACAGATGTTTTTC
>.|.|TRDV2|TRDJ1
CACDMLGAPFNPDKLIF
TGTGCCTGTGACATGCTCGGCGCTCCCTTCAATCCCGATAAACTCATCTTT
>TRDD2|.|TRDV2|TRDJ1
CACDNLPTGSGDFATDKLIF
TGTGCCTGTGACAACCTTCCTACGGGGTCTGGGGATTTTGCTACCGATAAACTCATCTTT
>TRDD3|medium-sized|TRDV2|TRDJ3
CACDTAGGYFSWDTRQMFF
TGTGCCTGTGACACCGCCGGGGGATACTTCTCCTGGGACACCCGACAGATGTTTTTC
>TRDD3|.|TRDV2|TRDJ3
CACALLGDNSWDTRQMFF
TGTGCCTGTGCTCTTCTGGGGGATAACTCCTGGGACACCCGACAGATGTTTTTC
>.|few|TRDV2|TRDJ1
CACDAVGVDTVDKLIF
TGTGCCTGTGACGCCGTGGGGGTCGATACGGTTGATAAACTCATCTTT
>TRDD3|.|TRDV2|TRDJ1
CACDPLGANTDKLIF
TGTGCCTGTGATCCTCTGGGGGCTAACACCGATAAACTCATCTTT
>.|large|TRDV2|TRDJ1
CACDPILNTGSKLIF
TGTGCCTGTGACCCCATATTGAATACGGGGTCCAAACTCATCTTT
>TRDD3|.|TRDV2|TRDJ1
CACDILGDSSDNLIF
TGTGCCTGTGACATACTGGGGGATTCCTCCGATAACCTCATCTTT
>TRDD3|.|TRDV2|TRDJ1
CACDNLGDPENTDKLIF
TGTGCCTGTGACAACCTGGGGGATCCCGAGAACACCGATAAACTCATCTTT
>.|.|TRDV2|TRDJ2
CACDTRSRTGSSLTAQLFF
TGTGCCTGTGACACGAGAAGTCGGACTGGGTCCTCTTTGACAGCACAACTCTTCTTT
>TRDD3|few|TRDV2|TRDJ1
CACDTVLGDTRDYTDKLIF
TGTGCCTGTGACACCGTTCTGGGGGATACGCGCGATTACACCGATAAACTCATCTTT
>TRDD3|medium-sized|TRDV2|TRDJ1
CACDTLGDSYTDKLIF
TGTGCCTGTGACACCCTGGGGGATTCGTACACCGATAAACTCATCTTT
>TRDD3|few|TRDV1|TRDJ1
CALGEIVGSTNLVGDDTDKLIF
TGTGCTCTTGGGGAAATAGTCGGTTCAACTAATCTGGTGGGGGATGACACCGATAAACTCATCTTT
>TRDD3|medium-sized|TRDV2|TRDJ1
CACDSVLGSTGGEKLIF
TGTGCCTGTGACTCGGTCCTAGGATCTACTGGGGGAGAGAAACTCATCTTT
>.|few|TRDV2|TRDJ1
CACDTVGDSDKLIF
TGTGCCTGTGACACCGTCGGAGATTCCGATAAACTCATCTTT
>.|.|TRDV2|TRDJ1
CACVSPCLMETADKLIF
TGTGCCTGTGTCTCCCCTTGCCTTATGGAGACAGCCGATAAACTCATCTTT
>TRDD3|.|TRDV2|TRDJ1
CACDELGDTSAKLIF
TGTGCCTGTGATGAACTGGGGGATACGTCCGCTAAACTCATCTTT
>TRDD3|medium-sized|TRDV2|TRDJ2
CACDRLGDLTLTAQLFF
TGTGCCTGTGACCGACTGGGGGATCTTACTTTGACAGCACAACTCTTCTTT
>TRDD3|few|TRDV1|TRDJ2
CALGELLGRWVAPSSEYWGIRATAQLFF
TGTGCTCTTGGGGAACTTTTGGGCCGTTGGGTAGCCCCTTCTTCAGAGTACTGGGGGATACGTGCGACAGCACAACTCTTCTTT
>TRDD3|.|TRDV3|TRDJ1
CAFSRKPPLRGLGDTRGNTDKLIF
TGTGCCTTTAGTCGGAAACCCCCACTACGGGGACTGGGGGATACGCGGGGGAACACCGATAAACTCATCTTT
>TRDD3|.|TRDV2|TRDJ1
CACDTMGYAKDKLIF
TGTGCCTGTGACACTATGGGATACGCAAAAGATAAACTCATCTTT
>TRDD3|.|TRDV2|TRDJ2
CACDTVGTGTGGYASRRALTAQLFF
TGTGCCTGTGACACCGTGGGGACGGGTACTGGGGGATACGCTTCCAGGAGAGCTTTGACAGCACAACTCTTCTTT
>.|.|TRDV2|TRDJ1
CACDPLTEGTDKLIF
TGTGCCTGTGACCCGTTGACCGAGGGGACCGATAAACTCATCTTT
>TRDD3|few|TRDV2|TRDJ3
CACDRMGDESWDTRQMFF
TGTGCCTGTGACAGAATGGGGGACGAGTCCTGGGACACCCGACAGATGTTTTTC
>.|large|TRDV2|TRDJ3
CACDTVESDAHSSWDTRQMFF
TGTGCCTGTGACACCGTCGAGTCAGACGCCCACAGCTCCTGGGACACCCGACAGATGTTTTTC
>TRDD3|.|TRDV1|TRDJ1
CAIGVSVPTLTYWGIRGHTDKLIF
TGTGCTATTGGGGTCTCAGTTCCTACTCTGACCTACTGGGGGATACGAGGGCACACCGATAAACTCATCTTT
>TRDD3|.|TRDV2|TRDJ3
CACDKLGNSWDTRQMFF
TGTGCCTGTGACAAACTGGGGAACTCCTGGGACACCCGACAGATGTTTTTC
>TRDD3|.|TRDV2|TRDJ3
CACDTPNTGGYQSSWDTRQMFF
TGTGCCTGTGACACCCCCAATACTGGGGGATACCAAAGCTCCTGGGACACCCGGCAGATGTTTTTC
>.|.|TRDV2|TRDJ1
CACDPILNTVSNLIF
TGTGCCTGTGACCCCATATTGAATACGGTGTCCAACCTCATCTTT
>.|medium-sized|TRDV2|TRDJ1
CACDILEPRMADKLIF
TGTGCCTGTGACATCCTAGAGCCCCGGATGGCCGATAAACTCATCTTT
>.|few|TRDV2|TRDJ3
CACDTAGSRVPISCDTRQMFF
TGTGCCTGTGACACCGCGGGATCCCGTGTACCGATCTCCTGTGACACCCGACAGATGTTTTTC
>.|few|TRDV2|TRDJ1
CACDTIIRSTDKLIF
TGTGCCTGTGACACCATCATACGCTCCACCGATAAACTCATCTTT
>TRDD3|few|TRDV2|TRDJ1
CACDILTGGSHRTDKLIF
TGTGCCTGTGACATCCTAACTGGGGGATCCCACCGCACCGATAAACTCATCTTT
>.|large|TRDV2|TRDJ1
CACDMLGTQTDKLIF
TGTGCCTGTGACATGCTGGGGACCCAGACCGATAAACTCATCTTT
>TRDD3|few|TRDV3|TRDJ1
CAFRLHWGIRADKLIF
TGTGCCTTTCGCCTACACTGGGGGATACGGGCCGATAAACTCATCTTT